This T cell receptor beta chain was identified during a study of T cells after yellow fever vaccination. Study conclusions and caveats: Of the clonotypes, a small share occurred in both CD4 and CD8 compartments.

Remarks on this clonotype: Antigen specificity is unknown.

The V gene lost 5 bases and the J gene lost 0 bases, with 7 bases spanning the gap. Germline CDR1 reads KGHSH; CDR2 reads LQKENI. This CDR3 spans 14 amino acids. TCRdb analysed the 5' RACE reads with MiXCR anew, one entry per CDR3 protein. The repertoire holds nearly 550,000 distinct CDR3 sequences, with 15% to 20% as singletons. The clonotype originates from a man between 25 and 39 years old who received the YFV17D yellow fever vaccine. The V gene is TRBV18, the J gene TRBJ1-4; D call uncertain. Specimen: PBMCs, collected 15 days after the yellow fever booster vaccination. The CDR3 reads CASSAGATNEKLFF. CDR3 DNA sequence: TGTGCCAGCTCAGCAGGTGCAACTAATGAAAAACTGTTTTTT.